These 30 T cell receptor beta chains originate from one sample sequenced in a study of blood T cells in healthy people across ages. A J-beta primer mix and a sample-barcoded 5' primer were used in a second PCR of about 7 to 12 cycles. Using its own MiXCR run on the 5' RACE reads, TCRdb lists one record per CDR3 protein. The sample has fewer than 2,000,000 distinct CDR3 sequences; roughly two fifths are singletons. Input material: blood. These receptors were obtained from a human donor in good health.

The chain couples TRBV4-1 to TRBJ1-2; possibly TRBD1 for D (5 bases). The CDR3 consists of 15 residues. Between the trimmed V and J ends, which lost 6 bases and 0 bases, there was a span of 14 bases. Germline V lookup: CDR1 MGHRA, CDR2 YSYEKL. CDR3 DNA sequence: TGCGCCAGCAGACCCCAGGGACTACCTAACTATGGCTACACCTTC. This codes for CASRPQGLPNYGYTF.

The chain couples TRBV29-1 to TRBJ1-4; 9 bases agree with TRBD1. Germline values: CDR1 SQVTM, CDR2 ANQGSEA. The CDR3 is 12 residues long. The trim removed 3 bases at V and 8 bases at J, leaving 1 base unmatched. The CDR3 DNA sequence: TGCAGCGTTGAGGGGACAGGGGAAAAACTGTTTTTT. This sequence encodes CSVEGTGEKLFF.

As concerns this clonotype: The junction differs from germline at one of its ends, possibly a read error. Here the CDR3 DNA reads TGTGCCAGCAGCTTAGCGTTTGTCGGTTCTCCCTACAATGAACAGTTCTTC. Amino acids: CASSLAFVGSPYNEQFF. The rearrangement links TRBV7-9 to TRBJ2-1, with no clear D. CDR1 is SEHNR, CDR2 FQNEAQ, per germline (reference sequence). This CDR3 comprises 17 residues.

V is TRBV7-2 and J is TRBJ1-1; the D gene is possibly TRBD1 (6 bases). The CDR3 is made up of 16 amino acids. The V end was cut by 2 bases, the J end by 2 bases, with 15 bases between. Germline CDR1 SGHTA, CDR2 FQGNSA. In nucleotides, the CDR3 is TGTGCCAGCAGCTTAAGGGGGGCGAGGTATAACACTGAAGCTTTCTTT. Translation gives CASSLRGARYNTEAFF.

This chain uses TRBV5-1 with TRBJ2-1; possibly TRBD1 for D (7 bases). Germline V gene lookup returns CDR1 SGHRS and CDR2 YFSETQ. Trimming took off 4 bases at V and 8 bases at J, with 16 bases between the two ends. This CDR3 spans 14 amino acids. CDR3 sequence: CASSVTTRGDEQFF. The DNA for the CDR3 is TGCGCCAGCAGCGTGACTACCAGGGGGGATGAGCAGTTCTTC.

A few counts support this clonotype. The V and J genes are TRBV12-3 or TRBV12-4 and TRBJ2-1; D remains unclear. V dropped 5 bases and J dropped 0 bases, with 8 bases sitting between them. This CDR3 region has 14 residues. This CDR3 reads CASSAFSSYNEQFF. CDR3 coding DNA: TGTGCCAGCAGTGCGTTCAGCTCCTACAATGAGCAGTTCTTC.

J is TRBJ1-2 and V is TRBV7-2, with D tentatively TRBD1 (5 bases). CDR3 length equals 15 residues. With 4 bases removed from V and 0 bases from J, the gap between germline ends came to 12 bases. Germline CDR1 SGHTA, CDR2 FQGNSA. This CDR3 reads CASSWDGSSNYGYTF. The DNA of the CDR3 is TGTGCCAGCAGCTGGGACGGATCCTCTAACTATGGCTACACCTTC.

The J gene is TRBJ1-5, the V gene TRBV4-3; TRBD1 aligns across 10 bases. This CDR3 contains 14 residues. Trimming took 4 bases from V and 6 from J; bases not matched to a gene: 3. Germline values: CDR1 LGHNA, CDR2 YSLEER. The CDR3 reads CASSPRTGGQPQHF. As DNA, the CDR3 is TGCGCCAGCAGCCCGAGGACAGGGGGTCAGCCCCAGCATTTT.

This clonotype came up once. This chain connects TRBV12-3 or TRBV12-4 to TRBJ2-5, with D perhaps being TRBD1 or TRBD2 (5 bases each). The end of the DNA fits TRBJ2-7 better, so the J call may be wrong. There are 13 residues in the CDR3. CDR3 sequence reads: CASSSYRRSEQYF. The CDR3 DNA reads TGTGCCAGCAGTTCCTACAGGAGGTCCGAGCAGTACTTC.

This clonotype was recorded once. CDR3 sequence (DNA): TGCAGTGCCCTGGGACTCACAGATACGCAGTATTTT. It is translated as CSALGLTDTQYF. The genes are TRBV20-1 and TRBJ2-3; a weak D match, TRBD2 (6 bases). V lost 6 bases to trimming and J lost 2 bases, with 9 bases between them. Germline-derived CDR1 and CDR2 are DFQATT and SNEGSKA (reference sequence). The CDR3 consists of 12 residues.

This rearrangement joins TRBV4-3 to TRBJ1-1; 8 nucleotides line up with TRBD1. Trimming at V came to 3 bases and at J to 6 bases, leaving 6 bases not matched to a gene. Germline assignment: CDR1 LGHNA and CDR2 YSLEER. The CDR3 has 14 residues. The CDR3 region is CASSQDREPSEAFF. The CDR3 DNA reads TGCGCCAGCAGCCAGGACAGGGAACCGTCTGAAGCTTTCTTT.

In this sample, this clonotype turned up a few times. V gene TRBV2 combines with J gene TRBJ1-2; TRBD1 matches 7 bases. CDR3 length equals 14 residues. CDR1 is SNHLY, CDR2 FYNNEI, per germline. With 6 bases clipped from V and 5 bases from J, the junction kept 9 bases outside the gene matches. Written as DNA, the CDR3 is TGTGCCAGCAGAGGAGGGACAGATCGTTATGGCTACACCTTC. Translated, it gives CASRGGTDRYGYTF.

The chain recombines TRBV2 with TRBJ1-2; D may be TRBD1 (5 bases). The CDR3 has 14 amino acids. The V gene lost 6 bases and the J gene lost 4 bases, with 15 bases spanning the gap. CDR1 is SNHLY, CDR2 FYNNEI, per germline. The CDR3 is CASSDDRSLYGYTF. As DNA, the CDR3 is TGTGCCAGCAGCGACGACAGATCCCTCTATGGCTACACCTTC. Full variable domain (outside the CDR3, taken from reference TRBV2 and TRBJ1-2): EPEVTQTPSHQVTQMGQEVILRCVPISNHLYFYWYRQILGQKVEFLVSFYNNEISEKSEIFDDQFSVERPDGSNFTLKIRSTKLEDSAMYFCASSDDRSLYGYTFGSGTRLTVV.

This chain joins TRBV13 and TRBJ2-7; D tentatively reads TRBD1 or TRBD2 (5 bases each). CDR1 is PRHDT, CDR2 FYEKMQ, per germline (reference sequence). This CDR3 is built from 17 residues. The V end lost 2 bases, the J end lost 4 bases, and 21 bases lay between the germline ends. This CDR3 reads CASSLLGSSTQGYEQYF. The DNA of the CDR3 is TGTGCCAGCAGCTTATTGGGGAGTTCAACCCAGGGATACGAGCAGTACTTC.

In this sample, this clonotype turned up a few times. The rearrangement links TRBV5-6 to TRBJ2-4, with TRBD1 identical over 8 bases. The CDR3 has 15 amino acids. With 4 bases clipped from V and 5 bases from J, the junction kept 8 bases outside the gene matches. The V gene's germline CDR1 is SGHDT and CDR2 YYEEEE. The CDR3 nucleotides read TGTGCCAGCAGCAGTCCGACAGGGGCGCAAAACATTCAGTACTTC. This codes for CASSSPTGAQNIQYF.

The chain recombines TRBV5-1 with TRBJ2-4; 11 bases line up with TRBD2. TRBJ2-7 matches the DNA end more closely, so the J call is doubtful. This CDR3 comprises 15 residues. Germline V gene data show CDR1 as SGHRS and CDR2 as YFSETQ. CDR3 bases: TGCGCCAGCAGCTTGACTAGCGGGGGTATCAACGAGCAGTACTTC. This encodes CASSLTSGGINEQYF.

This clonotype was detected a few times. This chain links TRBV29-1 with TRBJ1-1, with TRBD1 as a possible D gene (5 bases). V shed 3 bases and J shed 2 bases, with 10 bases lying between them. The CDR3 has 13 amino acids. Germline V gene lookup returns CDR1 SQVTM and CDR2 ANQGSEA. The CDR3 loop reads CSVDPGANTEAFF. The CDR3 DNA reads TGCAGCGTTGACCCCGGGGCCAACACTGAAGCTTTCTTT.

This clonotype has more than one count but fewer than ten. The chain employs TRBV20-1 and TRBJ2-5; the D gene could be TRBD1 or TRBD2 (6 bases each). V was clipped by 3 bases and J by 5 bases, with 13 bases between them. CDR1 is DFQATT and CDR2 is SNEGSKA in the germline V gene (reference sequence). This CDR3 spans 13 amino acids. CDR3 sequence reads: CSASWGAGETQYF. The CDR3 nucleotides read TGCAGTGCTAGTTGGGGGGCCGGGGAGACCCAGTACTTC.

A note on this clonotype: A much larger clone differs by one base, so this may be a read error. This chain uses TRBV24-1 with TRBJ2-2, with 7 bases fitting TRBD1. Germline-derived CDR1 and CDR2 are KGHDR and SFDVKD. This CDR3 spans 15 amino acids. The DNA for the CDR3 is TGTGCCACCAGTGATTTGCAGGGGGACACCAGGGAGCTGTTTTTT. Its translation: CATSDLQGDTRELFF.

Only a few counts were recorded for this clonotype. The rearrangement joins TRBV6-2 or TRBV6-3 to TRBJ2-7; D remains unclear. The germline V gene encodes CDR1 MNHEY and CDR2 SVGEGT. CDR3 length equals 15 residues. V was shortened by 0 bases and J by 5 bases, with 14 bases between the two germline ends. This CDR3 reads CASSYSGSSRDEQYF. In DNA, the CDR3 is TGTGCCAGCAGTTACTCAGGTTCGAGCCGGGACGAGCAGTACTTC.

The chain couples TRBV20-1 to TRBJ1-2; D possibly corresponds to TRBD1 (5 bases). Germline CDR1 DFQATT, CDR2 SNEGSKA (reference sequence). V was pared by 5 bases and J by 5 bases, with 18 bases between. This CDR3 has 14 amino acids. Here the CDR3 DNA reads TGCAGTGCTTACGACCCACGGGGGATTTATGGCTACACCTTC. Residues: CSAYDPRGIYGYTF.

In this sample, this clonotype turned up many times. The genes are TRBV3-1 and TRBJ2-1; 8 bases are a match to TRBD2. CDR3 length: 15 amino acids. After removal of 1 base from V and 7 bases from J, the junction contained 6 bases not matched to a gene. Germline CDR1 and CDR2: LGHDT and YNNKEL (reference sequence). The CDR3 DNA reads TGTGCCAGCAGCCAAGGGGCGGGGGGATATAATGAGCAGTTCTTC. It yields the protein CASSQGAGGYNEQFF.

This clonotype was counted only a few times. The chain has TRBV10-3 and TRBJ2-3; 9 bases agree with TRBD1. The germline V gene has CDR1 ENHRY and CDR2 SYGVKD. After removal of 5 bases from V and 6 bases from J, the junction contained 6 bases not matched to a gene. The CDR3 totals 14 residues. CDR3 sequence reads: CAISPDRGADTQYF. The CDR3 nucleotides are TGTGCCATCAGTCCGGACAGGGGCGCCGATACGCAGTATTTT.

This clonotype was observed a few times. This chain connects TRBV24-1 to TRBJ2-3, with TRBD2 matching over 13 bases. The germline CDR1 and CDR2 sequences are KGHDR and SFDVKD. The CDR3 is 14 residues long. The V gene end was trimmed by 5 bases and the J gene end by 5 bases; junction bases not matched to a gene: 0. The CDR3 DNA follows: TGTGCCACCAGTGGACTAGCGGGGGGAGATACGCAGTATTTT. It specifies CATSGLAGGDTQYF.

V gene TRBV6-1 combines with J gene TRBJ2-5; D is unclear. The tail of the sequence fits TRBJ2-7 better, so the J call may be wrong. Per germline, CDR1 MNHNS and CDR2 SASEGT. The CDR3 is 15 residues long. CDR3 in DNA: TGTGCCAGCATGACCCTTGATCATCAAAACTACGAGCAGTACTTC. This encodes CASMTLDHQNYEQYF.

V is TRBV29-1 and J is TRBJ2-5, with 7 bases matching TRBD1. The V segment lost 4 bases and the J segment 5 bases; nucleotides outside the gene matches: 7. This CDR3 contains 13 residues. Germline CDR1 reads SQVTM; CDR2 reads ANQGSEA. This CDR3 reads CSVAQGSRETQYF. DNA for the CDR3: TGCAGCGTTGCACAGGGGAGTCGGGAGACCCAGTACTTC.

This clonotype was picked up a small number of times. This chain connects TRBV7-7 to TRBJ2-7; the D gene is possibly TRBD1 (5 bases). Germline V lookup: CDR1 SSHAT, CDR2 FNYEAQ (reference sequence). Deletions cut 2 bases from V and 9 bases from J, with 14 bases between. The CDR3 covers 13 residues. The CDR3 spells CASSLSTDFVQYF. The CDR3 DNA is TGTGCCAGCAGCTTATCGACAGATTTTGTGCAGTACTTC.

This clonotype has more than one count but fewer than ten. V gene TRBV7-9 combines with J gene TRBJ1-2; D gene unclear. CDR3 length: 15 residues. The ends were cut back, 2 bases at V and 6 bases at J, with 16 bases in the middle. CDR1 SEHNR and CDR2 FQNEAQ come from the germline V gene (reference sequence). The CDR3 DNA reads TGTGCCAGCAGCTTATCGGTCTCCTCCCTCAATGGCTACACCTTC. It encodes CASSLSVSSLNGYTF. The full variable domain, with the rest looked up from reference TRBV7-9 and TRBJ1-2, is DTGVSQNPRHKITKRGQNVTFRCDPISEHNRLYWYRQTLGQGPEFLTYFQNEAQLEKSRLLSDRFSAERPKGSFSTLEIQRTEQGDSAMYLCASSLSVSSLNGYTFGSGTRLTVV.

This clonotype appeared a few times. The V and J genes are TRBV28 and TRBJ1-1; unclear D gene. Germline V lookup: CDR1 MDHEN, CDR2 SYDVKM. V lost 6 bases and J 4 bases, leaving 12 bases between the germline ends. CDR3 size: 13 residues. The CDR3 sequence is CASRPGEGTEAFF. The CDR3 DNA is TGTGCCAGCAGGCCTGGTGAGGGCACTGAAGCTTTCTTT.

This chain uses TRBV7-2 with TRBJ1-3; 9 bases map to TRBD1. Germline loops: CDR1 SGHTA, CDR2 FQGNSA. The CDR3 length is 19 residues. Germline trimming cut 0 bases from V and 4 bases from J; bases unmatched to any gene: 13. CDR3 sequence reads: CASSLASYRGPIIGNTIYF. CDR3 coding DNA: TGTGCCAGCAGCTTAGCTTCCTACAGGGGGCCAATCATCGGAAACACCATATATTTT.